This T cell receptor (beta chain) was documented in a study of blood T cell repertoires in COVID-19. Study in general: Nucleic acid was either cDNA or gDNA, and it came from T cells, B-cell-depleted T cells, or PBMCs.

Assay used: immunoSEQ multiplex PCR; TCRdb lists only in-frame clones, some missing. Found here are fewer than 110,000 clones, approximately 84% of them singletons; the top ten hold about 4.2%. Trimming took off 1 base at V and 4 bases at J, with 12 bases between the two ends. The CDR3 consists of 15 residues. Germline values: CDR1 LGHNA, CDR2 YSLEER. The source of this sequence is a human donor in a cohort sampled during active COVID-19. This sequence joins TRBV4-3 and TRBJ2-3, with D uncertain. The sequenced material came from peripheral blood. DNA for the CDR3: TGCGCCAGCAGCCAAGGCCCTAGTCATTCAGATACGCAGTATTTT. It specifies CASSQGPSHSDTQYF.